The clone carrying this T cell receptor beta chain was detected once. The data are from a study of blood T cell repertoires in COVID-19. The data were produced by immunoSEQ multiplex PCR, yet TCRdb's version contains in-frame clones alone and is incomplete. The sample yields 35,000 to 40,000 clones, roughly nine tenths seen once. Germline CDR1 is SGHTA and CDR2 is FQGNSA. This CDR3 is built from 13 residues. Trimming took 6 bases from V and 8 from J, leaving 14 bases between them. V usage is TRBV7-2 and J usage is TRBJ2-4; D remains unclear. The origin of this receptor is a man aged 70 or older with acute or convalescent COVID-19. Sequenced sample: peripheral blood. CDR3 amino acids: CASRPSGGDIQYF. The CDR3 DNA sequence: TGTGCCAGCAGACCGTCGGGTGGAGACATTCAGTACTTC.